This TCR beta chain was captured by sequencing in a study of CD8 T cells in ankylosing spondylitis. Findings and caveats of the study: In the blood and synovial fluid of reactive arthritis, some motif variants had been previously reported. Typical of ankylosing spondylitis blood, it appeared, was a TCR beta motif of several highly homologous variants. The study looked at matched synovial fluid samples from ankylosing spondylitis patients. Disease-linked clones were reported to be significantly enriched there.

This clonotype has only a few counts. Its specificity is unknown. The authors made TCR beta libraries by quantitative 5'-RACE with molecular barcodes. TCRdb called the 5' RACE reads again in MiXCR, with one record for every CDR3 protein. The sample carries 250,000 to 350,000 distinct CDR3 sequences, about 20% recorded once. The CDR3 consists of 15 residues. Germline values: CDR1 MNHEY, CDR2 SVGEGT. V dropped 0 bases and J dropped 4 bases, with 10 bases sitting between them. The sequenced sample consisted of blood, either unsorted or a sorted T cell fraction (not recorded which). This sequence originates from a male donor with ankylosing spondylitis or in good health (not recorded which). The rearrangement uses TRBV6-2 or TRBV6-3 and TRBJ1-3; no definite D call. CDR3 protein: CASSYSSTAGNTIYF. The DNA of the CDR3 is TGTGCCAGCAGTTACTCGTCCACTGCGGGAAACACCATATATTTT.